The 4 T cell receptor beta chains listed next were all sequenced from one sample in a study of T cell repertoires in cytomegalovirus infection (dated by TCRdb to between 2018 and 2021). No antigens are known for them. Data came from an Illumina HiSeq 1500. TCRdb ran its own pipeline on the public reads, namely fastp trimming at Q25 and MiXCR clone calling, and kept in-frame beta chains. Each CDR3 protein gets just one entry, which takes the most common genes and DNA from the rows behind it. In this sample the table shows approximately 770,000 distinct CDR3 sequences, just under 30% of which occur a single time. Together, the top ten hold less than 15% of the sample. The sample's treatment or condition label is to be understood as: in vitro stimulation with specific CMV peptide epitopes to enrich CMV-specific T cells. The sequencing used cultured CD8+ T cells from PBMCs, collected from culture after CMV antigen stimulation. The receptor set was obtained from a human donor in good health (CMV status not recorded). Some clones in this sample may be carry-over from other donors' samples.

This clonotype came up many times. CDR3 in amino acids: CASSVSTGELFF. CDR3 in DNA: TGTGCCAGCAGCGTATCGACCGGGGAGCTGTTTTTT. The V gene is TRBV7-2, the J gene TRBJ2-2; no reliable D call. Trimming cost V 5 bases and J 5 bases, with 6 bases left between them. CDR1 and CDR2 from the germline V gene are SGHTA and FQGNSA. The CDR3 has 12 residues.

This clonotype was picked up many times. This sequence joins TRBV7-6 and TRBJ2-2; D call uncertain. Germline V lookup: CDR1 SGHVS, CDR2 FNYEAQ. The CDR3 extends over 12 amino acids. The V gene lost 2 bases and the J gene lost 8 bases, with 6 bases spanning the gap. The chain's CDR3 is CASSLMSGELFF. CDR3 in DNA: TGTGCCAGCAGCTTAATGTCAGGGGAGCTGTTTTTT.

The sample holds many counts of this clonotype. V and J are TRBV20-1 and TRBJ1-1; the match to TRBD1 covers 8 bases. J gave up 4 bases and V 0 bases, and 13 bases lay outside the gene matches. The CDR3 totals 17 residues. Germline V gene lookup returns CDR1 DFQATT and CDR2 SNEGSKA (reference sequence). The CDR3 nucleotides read TGCAGTGCTAGAGACCCCGCCAGGGGGCTAGAGAGCACTGAAGCTTTCTTT. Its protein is CSARDPARGLESTEAFF.

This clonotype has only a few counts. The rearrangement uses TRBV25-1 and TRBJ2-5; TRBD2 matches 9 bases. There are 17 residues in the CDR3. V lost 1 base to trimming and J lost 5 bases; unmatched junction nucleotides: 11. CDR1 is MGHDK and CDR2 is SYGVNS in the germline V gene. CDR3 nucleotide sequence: TGTGCCAGCAGTGAATTATCGGTAGCGGGGGTCGCGGAGACCCAGTACTTC. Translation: CASSELSVAGVAETQYF. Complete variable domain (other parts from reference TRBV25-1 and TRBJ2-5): EADIYQTPRYLVIGTGKKITLECSQTMGHDKMYWYQQDPGMELHLIHYSYGVNSTEKGDLSSESTVSRIRTEHFPLTLESARPSHTSQYLCASSELSVAGVAETQYFGPGTRLLVL.